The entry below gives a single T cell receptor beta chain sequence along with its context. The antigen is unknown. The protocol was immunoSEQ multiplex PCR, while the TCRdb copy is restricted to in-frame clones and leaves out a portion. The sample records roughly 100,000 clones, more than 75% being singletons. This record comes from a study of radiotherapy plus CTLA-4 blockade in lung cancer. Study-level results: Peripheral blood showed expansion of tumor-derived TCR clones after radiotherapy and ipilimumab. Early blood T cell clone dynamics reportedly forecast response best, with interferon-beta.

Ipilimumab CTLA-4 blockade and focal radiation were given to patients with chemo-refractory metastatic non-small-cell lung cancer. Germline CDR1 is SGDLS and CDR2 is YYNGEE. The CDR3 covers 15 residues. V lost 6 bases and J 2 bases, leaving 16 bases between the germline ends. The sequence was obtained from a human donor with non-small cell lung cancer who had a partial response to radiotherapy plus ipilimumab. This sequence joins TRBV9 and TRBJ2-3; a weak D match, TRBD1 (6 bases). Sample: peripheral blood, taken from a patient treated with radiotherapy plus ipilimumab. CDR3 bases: TGTGCCAGCAATCAACCCACAGGGTCCACAGATACGCAGTATTTT. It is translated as CASNQPTGSTDTQYF.